This T cell receptor (beta chain) was profiled in a study of tumor-infiltrating lymphocytes in primary liver carcinoma. Study as a whole: Among the tumors, stages were T1-T3 N0M0 and sizes roughly 4.2 to 10 cm.

Turning to this clonotype: The germline gene is not matched at one end of the junction; a read error may be the cause.

CDR3 length: 15 residues. In germline, CDR1 is MNHEY, CDR2 SVGAGI. A primer in the constant region served to generate TCR beta cDNA from roughly 550 ng of total RNA. Generation of the TCR beta libraries relied on three nested multiplex PCR rounds using slightly modified ARM-PCR. Two initial PCR rounds of around 10 cycles each paired TRBV1-TRBV30 forward primers with a C-beta reverse primer. MiXCR, run by TCRdb on the multiplex PCR reads, gives a single entry per CDR3 protein. The data contain about 22,000 distinct CDR3 sequences, more than 70% of them singletons. Co-extracted RNA and DNA came from roughly 20-30 mg of unsorted bulk tissue.

The rearrangement joins TRBV6-5 to TRBJ2-7, with D possibly TRBD1 on 6 matching bases. Sequenced: liver tumor tissue from sampling region 2. Regarding subset: tumor region T2, inferior pole. The receptor's source is a woman in her twenties or thirties with primary liver carcinoma and hepatitis B virus infection. As DNA, the CDR3 is TGTGACAGCAGTTACAAGGACAGCAGCTTCTACGAGCAGTACTTT. Protein: CDSSYKDSSFYEQYF.